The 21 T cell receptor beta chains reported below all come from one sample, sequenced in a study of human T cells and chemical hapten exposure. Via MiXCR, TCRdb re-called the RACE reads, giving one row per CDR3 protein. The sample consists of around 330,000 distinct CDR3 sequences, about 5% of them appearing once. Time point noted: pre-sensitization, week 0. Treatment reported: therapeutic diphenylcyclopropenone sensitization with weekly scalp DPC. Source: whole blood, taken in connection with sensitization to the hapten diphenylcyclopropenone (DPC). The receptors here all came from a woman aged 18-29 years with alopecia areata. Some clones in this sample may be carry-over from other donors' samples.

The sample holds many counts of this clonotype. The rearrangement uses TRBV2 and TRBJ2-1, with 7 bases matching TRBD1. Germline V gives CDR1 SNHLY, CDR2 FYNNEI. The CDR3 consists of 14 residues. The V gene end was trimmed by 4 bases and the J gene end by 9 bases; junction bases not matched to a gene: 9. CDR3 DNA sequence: TGTGCCAGCAGTGCCCCGGGACAGAAGGGTGAGCAGTTCTTC. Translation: CASSAPGQKGEQFF.

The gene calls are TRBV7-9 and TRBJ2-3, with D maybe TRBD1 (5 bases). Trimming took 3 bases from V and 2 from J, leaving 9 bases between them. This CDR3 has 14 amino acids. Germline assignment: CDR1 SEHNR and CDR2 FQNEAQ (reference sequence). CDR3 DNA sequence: TGTGCCAGCAGCTTTGACAGATTCACAGATACGCAGTATTTT. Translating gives CASSFDRFTDTQYF.

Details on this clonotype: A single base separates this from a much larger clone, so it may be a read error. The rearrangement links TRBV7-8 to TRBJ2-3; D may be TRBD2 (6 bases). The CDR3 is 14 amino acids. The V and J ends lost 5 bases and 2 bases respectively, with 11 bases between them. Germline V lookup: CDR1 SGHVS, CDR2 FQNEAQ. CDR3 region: CASSPGLNTDTQYF. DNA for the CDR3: TGTGCCAGCAGCCCGGGACTCAACACAGATACGCAGTATTTT.

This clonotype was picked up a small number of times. DNA of the CDR3: TGTGCCAGCAGCTTAGCCCAGGGAGACCCTTACGAGCAGTACTTC. Residues: CASSLAQGDPYEQYF. This chain connects TRBV7-2 to TRBJ2-7; D is perhaps TRBD1 or TRBD2 (5 bases each). The ends were cut back, 0 bases at V and 4 bases at J, with 13 bases in the middle. This CDR3 contains 15 residues. Germline V gives CDR1 SGHTA, CDR2 FQGNSA.

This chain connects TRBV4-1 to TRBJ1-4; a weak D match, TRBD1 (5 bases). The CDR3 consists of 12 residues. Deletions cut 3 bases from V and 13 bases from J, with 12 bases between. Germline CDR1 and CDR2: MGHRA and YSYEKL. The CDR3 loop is CASSHSGTRLFF. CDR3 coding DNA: TGCGCCAGCAGCCATTCCGGGACCAGACTGTTTTTT.

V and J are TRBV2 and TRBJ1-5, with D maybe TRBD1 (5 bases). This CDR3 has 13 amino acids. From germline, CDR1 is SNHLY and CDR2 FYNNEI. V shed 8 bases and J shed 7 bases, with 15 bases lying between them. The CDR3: CASSLAREQPQHF. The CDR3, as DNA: TGTGCCAGCTCCCTCGCCAGGGAACAGCCCCAGCATTTT.

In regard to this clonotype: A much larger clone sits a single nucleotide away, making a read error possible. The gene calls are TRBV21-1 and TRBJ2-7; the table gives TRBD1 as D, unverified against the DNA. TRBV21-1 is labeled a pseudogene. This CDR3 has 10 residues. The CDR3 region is CAAPGGEQYF. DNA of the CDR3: TGTGCCGCCCCAGGGGGGGAGCAGTACTTC.

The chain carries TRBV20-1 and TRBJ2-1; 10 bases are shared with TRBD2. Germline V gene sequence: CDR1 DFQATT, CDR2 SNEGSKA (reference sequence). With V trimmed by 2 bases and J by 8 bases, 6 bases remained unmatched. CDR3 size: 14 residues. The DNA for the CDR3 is TGCAGTGCTAGATTAGCGGGGGGTCACGATGAGCAGTTCTTC. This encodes CSARLAGGHDEQFF.

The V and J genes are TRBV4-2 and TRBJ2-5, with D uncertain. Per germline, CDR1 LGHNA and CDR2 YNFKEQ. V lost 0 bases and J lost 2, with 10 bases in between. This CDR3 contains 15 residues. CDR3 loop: CASSQEPAAQETQYF. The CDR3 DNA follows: TGTGCCAGCAGCCAAGAACCAGCAGCTCAAGAGACCCAGTACTTC.

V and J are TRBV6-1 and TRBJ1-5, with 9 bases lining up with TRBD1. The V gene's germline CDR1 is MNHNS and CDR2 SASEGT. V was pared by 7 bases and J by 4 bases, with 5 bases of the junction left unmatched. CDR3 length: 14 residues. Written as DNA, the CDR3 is TGTGCCAGCACTTTCGGACAGGGGAATCAGCCCCAGCATTTT. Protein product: CASTFGQGNQPQHF.

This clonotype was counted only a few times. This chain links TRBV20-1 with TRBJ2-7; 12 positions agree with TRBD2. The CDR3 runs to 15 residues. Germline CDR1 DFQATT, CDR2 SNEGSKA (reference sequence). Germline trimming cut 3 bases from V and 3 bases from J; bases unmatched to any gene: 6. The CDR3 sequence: CSASSWTSGDYEQYF. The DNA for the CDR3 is TGCAGTGCTAGTTCTTGGACTAGCGGGGACTACGAGCAGTACTTC.

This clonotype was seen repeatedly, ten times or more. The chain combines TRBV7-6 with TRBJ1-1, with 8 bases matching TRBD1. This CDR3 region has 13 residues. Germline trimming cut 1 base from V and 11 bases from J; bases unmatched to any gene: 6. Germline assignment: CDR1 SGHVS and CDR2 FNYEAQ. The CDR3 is CASSLDNRGKAFF. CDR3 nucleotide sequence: TGTGCCAGCAGCTTAGATAACAGGGGGAAGGCTTTCTTT.

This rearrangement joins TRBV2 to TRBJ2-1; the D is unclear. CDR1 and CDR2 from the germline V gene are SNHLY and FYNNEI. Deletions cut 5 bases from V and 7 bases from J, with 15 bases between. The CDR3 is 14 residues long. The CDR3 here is CASSSWFLGNEQFF. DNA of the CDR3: TGTGCCAGCAGTTCATGGTTTCTGGGGAATGAGCAGTTCTTC.

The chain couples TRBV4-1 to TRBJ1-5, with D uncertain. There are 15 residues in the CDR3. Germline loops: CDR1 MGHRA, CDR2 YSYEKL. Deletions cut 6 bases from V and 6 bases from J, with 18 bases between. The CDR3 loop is CASSPFPREGQPQHF. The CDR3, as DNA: TGCGCCAGCAGTCCTTTCCCTAGGGAAGGTCAGCCCCAGCATTTT.

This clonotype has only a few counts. As DNA, the CDR3 is TGTGCCACCAGCAGAGAGGGTCCTTATAATTCACCCCTCCACTTT. Protein sequence: CATSREGPYNSPLHF. The V gene is TRBV15, the J gene TRBJ1-6; D ambiguous. This CDR3 is 15 amino acids long. Germline V gene data show CDR1 as LNHNV and CDR2 as YYDKDF (reference sequence). V gave up 0 bases and J gave up 4 bases, with 7 bases separating them.

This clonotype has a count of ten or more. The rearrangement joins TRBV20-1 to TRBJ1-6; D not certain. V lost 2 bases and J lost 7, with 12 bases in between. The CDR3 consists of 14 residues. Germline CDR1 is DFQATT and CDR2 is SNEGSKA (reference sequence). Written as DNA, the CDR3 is TGCAGTGCTAGAAAACAAGGGAACAATTCACCCCTCCACTTT. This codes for CSARKQGNNSPLHF.

The CDR3 sequence: CASSLDRTHEQFF. CDR3 in DNA: TGTGCCAGCAGCTTAGACCGAACACATGAGCAGTTCTTC. The chain recombines TRBV7-3 with TRBJ2-1; D not resolved. The V end lost 2 bases, the J end lost 8 bases, and 10 bases lay between the germline ends. The CDR3 extends over 13 amino acids. Per the germline V gene, CDR1 is SGHTA and CDR2 is FQGTGA.

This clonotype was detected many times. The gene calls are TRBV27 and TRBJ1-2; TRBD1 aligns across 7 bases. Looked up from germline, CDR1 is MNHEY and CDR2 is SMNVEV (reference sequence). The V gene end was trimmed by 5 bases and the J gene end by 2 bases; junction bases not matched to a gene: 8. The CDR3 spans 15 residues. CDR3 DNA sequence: TGTGCCAGCAGTCCTGGGACAGTTCCAAACTATGGCTACACCTTC. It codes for CASSPGTVPNYGYTF.

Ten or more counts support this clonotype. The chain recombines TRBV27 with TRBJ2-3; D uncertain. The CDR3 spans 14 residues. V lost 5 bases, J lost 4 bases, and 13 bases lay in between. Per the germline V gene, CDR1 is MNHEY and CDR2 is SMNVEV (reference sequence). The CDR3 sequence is CASSRYNRPDTQYF. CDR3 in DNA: TGTGCCAGCAGTCGGTACAACCGGCCAGATACGCAGTATTTT.

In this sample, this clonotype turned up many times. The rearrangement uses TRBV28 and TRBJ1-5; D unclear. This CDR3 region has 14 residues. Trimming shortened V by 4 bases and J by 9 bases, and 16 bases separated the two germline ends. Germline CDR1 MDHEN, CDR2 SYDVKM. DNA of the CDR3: TGTGCCAGCAGTTCGCTCCGCTCCACGATGCCCCAGCATTTT. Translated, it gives CASSSLRSTMPQHF.

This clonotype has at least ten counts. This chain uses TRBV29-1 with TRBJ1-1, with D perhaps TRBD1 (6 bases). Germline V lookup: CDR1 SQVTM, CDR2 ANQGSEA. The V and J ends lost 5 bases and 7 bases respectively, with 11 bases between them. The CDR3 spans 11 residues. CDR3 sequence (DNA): TGCAGCGTTCGAGGACAGTTTGAAGCTTTCTTT. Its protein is CSVRGQFEAFF.